Following are 8 T cell receptor beta chains from one sample sequenced in a study of TIL therapy for anti-PD-1-resistant metastatic lung cancer. Indicated time point: pre-treatment sample, taken before nivolumab and TIL therapy. This was the immunoSEQ v3 assay. Using immunoSEQ multiplex PCR, the repertoire was profiled, and TCRdb retains in-frame clones only, with some absent. Of about 50,000 clones detected, 80% to 90% appear once; the ten largest clones hold 4% to 6%. The sample in question was blood, obtained at baseline. The receptors were gathered from a person between 25 and 79 years old with non-small cell lung cancer.

The gene calls are TRBV24-1 and TRBJ2-2; 7 positions agree with TRBD1. Trimming took 2 bases from V and 3 from J; bases not matched to a gene: 5. The germline CDR1 and CDR2 sequences are KGHDR and SFDVKD. The CDR3 consists of 16 residues. CDR3 nucleotide sequence: TGTGCCACCAGTGATTCTAGACAGGGCCACACCGGGGAGCTGTTTTTT. Translation gives CATSDSRQGHTGELFF.

This chain connects TRBV11-2 to TRBJ2-2; 8 positions agree with TRBD2. CDR3 length equals 15 residues. The trim removed 4 bases at V and 6 bases at J, leaving 7 bases unmatched. Germline values: CDR1 SGHAT, CDR2 FQNNGV. CDR3 bases: TGTGCCAGCAGCTCGGGACTAGTTTTGTCCGGGGAGCTGTTTTTT. It yields the protein CASSSGLVLSGELFF.

The gene calls are TRBV18 and TRBJ2-5; perhaps TRBD2 as D (5 bases). CDR1 KGHSH and CDR2 LQKENI come from the germline V gene. The CDR3 spans 14 residues. V dropped 0 bases and J dropped 5 bases, with 10 bases sitting between them. CDR3 DNA sequence: TGTGCCAGCTCACCACCCGGGGAGTGGGAGACCCAGTACTTC. This translates into CASSPPGEWETQYF. Based on the CDR3 plus reference TRBV18 and TRBJ2-5, the full variable domain is NAGVMQNPRHLVRRRGQEARLRCSPMKGHSHVYWYRQLPEEGLKFMVYLQKENIIDESGMPKERFSAEFPKEGPSILRIQQVVRGDSAAYFCASSPPGEWETQYFGPGTRLLVL.

This CDR3 reads CASSDVLEQYF. The CDR3 DNA reads as TGTGCCAGCAGTGATGTTTTAGAGCAGTACTTC. The chain employs TRBV25-1 and TRBJ2-7, with D hard to call. V lost 3 bases and J 7 bases, leaving 7 bases between the germline ends. Germline CDR1 is MGHDK and CDR2 is SYGVNS. The CDR3 has 11 amino acids.

The chain couples TRBV28 to TRBJ2-2; D is unclear. This CDR3 is 12 amino acids long. Trimming took off 9 bases at V and 5 bases at J, with 10 bases between the two ends. Germline V gives CDR1 MDHEN, CDR2 SYDVKM. DNA of the CDR3: TGTGCCAGTAGGACGAGGACCGGGGAGCTGTTTTTT. Encoded protein: CASRTRTGELFF. Together with reference TRBV28 and TRBJ2-2, the CDR3 gives the full variable domain: DVKVTQSSRYLVKRTGEKVFLECVQDMDHENMFWYRQDPGLGLRLIYFSYDVKMKEKGDIPEGYSVSREKKERFSLILESASTNQTSMYLCASRTRTGELFFGEGSRLTVL.

This chain joins TRBV19 and TRBJ2-6; the D is unclear. From germline, CDR1 is LNHDA and CDR2 SQIVND (reference sequence). Trimming stripped 3 bases from V and 0 bases from J, with 3 bases between. This CDR3 comprises 14 residues. The CDR3 sequence: CASSIYSGANVLTF. DNA for the CDR3: TGTGCCAGTAGTATCTACTCTGGGGCCAACGTCCTGACTTTC.

The chain's CDR3 is CASGPYEQYF. The CDR3 DNA reads TGTGCCAGCGGCCCTTACGAGCAGTACTTC. The V and J genes are TRBV27 and TRBJ2-7; unclear D gene. The CDR3 is made up of 10 amino acids. V was cut by 8 bases and J by 4 bases, with 6 bases left in between. CDR1 is MNHEY and CDR2 is SMNVEV in the germline V gene (reference sequence).

The chain couples TRBV5-5 to TRBJ2-5, with TRBD1 matching 11 bases. Germline V gene lookup returns CDR1 SGHKS and CDR2 YYEKEE (reference sequence). This CDR3 comprises 15 residues. The V segment lost 2 bases and the J segment 4 bases; nucleotides outside the gene matches: 4. For the CDR3, the DNA is TGTGCCAGCAGCTTTTGGACAGGGGGCGGAGAGACCCAGTACTTC. Translated: CASSFWTGGGETQYF.